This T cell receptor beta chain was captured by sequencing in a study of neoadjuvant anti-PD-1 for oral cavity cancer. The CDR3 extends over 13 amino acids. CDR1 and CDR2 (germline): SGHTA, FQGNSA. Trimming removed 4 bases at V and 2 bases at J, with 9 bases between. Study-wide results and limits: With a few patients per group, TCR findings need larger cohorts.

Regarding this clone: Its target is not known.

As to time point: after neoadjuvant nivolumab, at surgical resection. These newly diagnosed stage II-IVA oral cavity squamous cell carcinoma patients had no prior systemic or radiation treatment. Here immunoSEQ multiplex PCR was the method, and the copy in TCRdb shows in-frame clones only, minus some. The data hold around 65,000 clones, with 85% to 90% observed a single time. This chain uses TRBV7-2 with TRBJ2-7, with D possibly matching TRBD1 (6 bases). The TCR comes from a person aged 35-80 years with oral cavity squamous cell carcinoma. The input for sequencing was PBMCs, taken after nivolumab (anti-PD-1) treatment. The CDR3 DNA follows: TGTGCCAGCAGCTCGGACAGACCCTACGAGCAGTACTTC. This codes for CASSSDRPYEQYF. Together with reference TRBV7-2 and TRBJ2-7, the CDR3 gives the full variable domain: GAGVSQSPSNKVTEKGKDVELRCDPISGHTALYWYRQSLGQGLEFLIYFQGNSAPDKSGLPSDRFSAERTGGSVSTLTIQRTQQEDSAVYLCASSSDRPYEQYFGPGTRLTVT.